A single sample gave rise to the 3 T cell receptor beta chains below, sequenced in a study of cytomegalovirus exposure and HLA in healthy donors. PCR was performed using 60 Vbeta and 13 Jbeta primers. Profiling relied on immunoSEQ multiplex PCR, and the TCRdb table lists in-frame clones only, not all of them. The data hold 100,000 to 150,000 clones, with around 83% observed a single time. The source material was PBMCs. These TCRs come from a girl aged 2-10 years in good health and CMV-seronegative.

A word on this clone: Other DNA sequences within the sample encode an identical CDR3. The chain recombines TRBV27 with TRBJ1-1; D call uncertain. This CDR3 is built from 14 residues. Germline V gene lookup returns CDR1 MNHEY and CDR2 SMNVEV (reference sequence). CDR3 protein: CAGGVAYGDTEAFF. The CDR3 region has the DNA TGTGCTGGCGGGGTGGCTTACGGAGACACTGAAGCTTTCTTT.

The V and J genes are TRBV7-3 and TRBJ2-7; TRBD1 matches 8 bases. The CDR3 runs 14 residues. V was pared by 2 bases and J by 5 bases, with 5 bases of the junction left unmatched. Per the germline V gene, CDR1 is SGHTA and CDR2 is FQGTGA. The CDR3 DNA follows: TGTGCCAGCAGCTTAGGGGGACAGGAAAACGAGCAGTACTTC. Its translation is CASSLGGQENEQYF.

The chain links TRBV6-5 to TRBJ1-4; D is undetermined. The CDR3 runs 15 residues. Germline V gives CDR1 MNHEY, CDR2 SVGAGI. The germline V and J ends were trimmed by 3 bases and 7 bases, with 15 bases remaining between them. The CDR3 sequence: CASSYRSQSGEKLFF. The CDR3 nucleotides read TGTGCCAGCAGTTATAGGTCTCAAAGCGGTGAAAAACTGTTTTTT.